These 8 T cell receptor beta chains were all obtained from the same sample, sequenced in a study of T cell repertoires in cytomegalovirus infection. TCRdb used MiXCR to reprocess the reads, holding one entry per CDR3 protein. The sample has some 240,000 distinct CDR3 sequences; around 15% are singletons. Sequences were obtained from CD8+ T cells from PBMCs. These receptors all stem from a human donor in good health (CMV status not recorded). Some clones in this sample may be carry-over from other donors' samples.

This clonotype showed up just a few times. The chain joins TRBV27 to TRBJ1-4, with no clear D. Looked up from germline, CDR1 is MNHEY and CDR2 is SMNVEV (reference sequence). Trimming removed 3 bases from V and 8 bases from J, with 7 bases in between. This CDR3 is 12 amino acids long. The CDR3 sequence is CASSFFGEKLFF. CDR3 DNA sequence: TGTGCCAGCAGTTTTTTTGGGGAAAAACTGTTTTTT.

This clonotype was counted a few times. This rearrangement joins TRBV10-3 to TRBJ1-3; no firm D call. CDR1 and CDR2 (germline): ENHRY, SYGVKD. The germline V and J ends were trimmed by 8 bases and 0 bases, with 11 bases remaining between them. The CDR3 covers 14 residues. CDR3 DNA: TGTGCCATCGTAGACGACAACTCTGGAAACACCATATATTTT. It is translated as CAIVDDNSGNTIYF.

V usage is TRBV5-1 and J usage is TRBJ2-1, with D perhaps matching TRBD2 (6 bases). Germline V lookup: CDR1 SGHRS, CDR2 YFSETQ. Trimming stripped 0 bases from V and 2 bases from J, with 12 bases between. The CDR3 consists of 16 residues. The CDR3 DNA reads TGCGCCAGCAGCTTGGTCGCGGGGCCCCCCTACAATGAGCAGTTCTTC. Its translation is CASSLVAGPPYNEQFF.

CDR3 nucleotides: TGCAGTGCTAGAGATGACAGGGGGTATCCTGAAGCTTTCTTT. This sequence encodes CSARDDRGYPEAFF. This rearrangement joins TRBV20-1 to TRBJ1-1, with 9 bases lining up with TRBD1. V lost 0 bases and J lost 6; bases outside the gene matches: 5. Germline CDR1 DFQATT, CDR2 SNEGSKA (reference sequence). The CDR3 loop spans 14 amino acids.

This clonotype was seen many times. The chain carries TRBV28 and TRBJ2-6; D unclear. V was clipped by 6 bases and J by 4 bases, with 7 bases between them. This CDR3 is built from 13 residues. CDR1 and CDR2 from the germline V gene are MDHEN and SYDVKM. The CDR3, as DNA: TGTGCCAGCAGGCTACCGGGGGCCAACGTCCTGACTTTC. Its protein is CASRLPGANVLTF. Drawing the rest from reference TRBV28 and TRBJ2-6, the complete variable domain is DVKVTQSSRYLVKRTGEKVFLECVQDMDHENMFWYRQDPGLGLRLIYFSYDVKMKEKGDIPEGYSVSREKKERFSLILESASTNQTSMYLCASRLPGANVLTFGAGSRLTVL.

This clonotype was seen more than once but under ten times. CDR3: CAISESRTDTQYF. The DNA for the CDR3 is TGTGCCATCAGTGAGTCGCGGACAGATACGCAGTATTTT. The chain couples TRBV10-3 to TRBJ2-3; D not certain. Per the germline V gene, CDR1 is ENHRY and CDR2 is SYGVKD. V lost 0 bases, J lost 3 bases, and 4 bases lay in between. The CDR3 is made up of 13 amino acids.

This clonotype was counted at least ten times. The chain has TRBV4-1 and TRBJ1-3, with D hard to call. Trimming took 0 bases from V and 6 from J, leaving 3 bases between them. Germline loops: CDR1 MGHRA, CDR2 YSYEKL. This CDR3 comprises 12 residues. The DNA for the CDR3 is TGCGCCAGCAGCCAAGAAACAAACACCATATATTTT. This gives the protein CASSQETNTIYF.

The chain recombines TRBV20-1 with TRBJ2-7; D gene uncertain. The germline CDR1 and CDR2 sequences are DFQATT and SNEGSKA (reference sequence). CDR3 size: 12 residues. V was cut by 3 bases and J by 1 base, with 7 bases left in between. This CDR3 is CSASQRSYEQYF. In nucleotides, the CDR3 is TGCAGTGCTAGCCAACGATCCTACGAGCAGTACTTC.